The 9 T cell receptor beta chains presented below share a single source sample, sequenced in a study of T cell changes during pregnancy in multiple sclerosis. Assay used: immunoSEQ multiplex PCR; TCRdb lists only in-frame clones, some missing. The table records approximately 34,000 clones, less than 95% of them present only once. The material sequenced was CD8+ T cells from peripheral blood mononuclear cells, taken before pregnancy. These receptors all stem from a female donor with multiple sclerosis, enrolled in a pregnancy study.

This rearrangement joins TRBV2 to TRBJ2-4; a possible D gene is TRBD1 (5 bases). This CDR3 contains 13 residues. The V end was cut by 6 bases, the J end by 8 bases, with 14 bases between. From germline, CDR1 is SNHLY and CDR2 FYNNEI. The CDR3 DNA is TGTGCCAGCAGGCCGACAGAGTACGACATTCAGTACTTC. Translating it yields CASRPTEYDIQYF.

V usage is TRBV10-2 and J usage is TRBJ2-2, with a tentative D call TRBD2 (6 bases). The CDR3 length is 15 residues. Germline CDR1 reads WSHSY; CDR2 reads SAAADI. V was trimmed by 8 bases and J by 2 bases, leaving 15 bases between them. This CDR3 is CASGGKGINTGELFF. Written as DNA, the CDR3 is TGCGCCAGCGGGGGGAAAGGGATAAACACCGGGGAGCTGTTTTTT.

This clone was recorded once. The J gene is TRBJ2-5, the V gene TRBV25-1; no clear D. Trimming cost V 10 bases and J 8 bases, with 11 bases left between them. Per the germline V gene, CDR1 is MGHDK and CDR2 is SYGVNS. This CDR3 spans 10 amino acids. CDR3 amino acids: CATDMGTQYF. CDR3 nucleotide sequence: TGTGCCACCGACATGGGCACCCAGTACTTC.

V gene TRBV5-6 combines with J gene TRBJ2-1, with D hard to call. The V gene's germline CDR1 is SGHDT and CDR2 YYEEEE. The CDR3 contains 17 residues. The V and J ends lost 0 bases and 0 bases respectively, with 13 bases between them. The CDR3 spells CASSLVITESSYNEQFF. DNA for the CDR3: TGTGCCAGCAGCTTGGTAATAACCGAGAGCTCCTACAATGAGCAGTTCTTC.

This sequence joins TRBV14 and TRBJ1-5; 10 positions agree with TRBD1. This CDR3 has 21 residues. The V and J ends lost 1 base and 0 bases, in that order; junction bases with no gene match: 15. CDR1 SGHDN and CDR2 FVKESK come from the germline V gene. This chain's CDR3 is CASSQGLPGTGVSASNQPQHF. CDR3 DNA sequence: TGTGCCAGCAGCCAAGGGTTGCCCGGGACAGGGGTGTCTGCTAGCAATCAGCCCCAGCATTTT. Looking up the rest from reference TRBV14 and TRBJ1-5 gives the full variable domain: EAGVTQFPSHSVIEKGQTVTLRCDPISGHDNLYWYRRVMGKEIKFLLHFVKESKQDESGMPNNRFLAERTGGTYSTLKVQPAELEDSGVYFCASSQGLPGTGVSASNQPQHFGDGTRLSIL.

The chain has TRBV27 and TRBJ1-1; 7 bases line up with TRBD1. The CDR3 runs to 16 residues. V was pared by 7 bases and J by 0 bases, with 11 bases of the junction left unmatched. Looked up from germline, CDR1 is MNHEY and CDR2 is SMNVEV (reference sequence). In DNA form, the CDR3 reads TGTGCCAGCACCCGGTTCACAGGGGCACTGAACACTGAAGCTTTCTTT. This translates into CASTRFTGALNTEAFF.

The V gene is TRBV5-6, the J gene TRBJ2-3; 11 nucleotides line up with TRBD2. CDR1 and CDR2 (germline): SGHDT, YYEEEE. V lost 4 bases, J lost 2 bases, and 9 bases stayed unmatched. There are 17 residues in the CDR3. This CDR3 is CASSRIGLAGNTDTQYF. Here the CDR3 DNA reads TGTGCCAGCAGCAGGATAGGACTAGCGGGTAACACAGATACGCAGTATTTT.

The chain joins TRBV5-1 to TRBJ2-7, with D perhaps matching TRBD1 (5 bases). Deletions cut 3 bases from V and 2 bases from J, with 15 bases between. This CDR3 spans 15 amino acids. Germline loops: CDR1 SGHRS, CDR2 YFSETQ. CDR3 coding DNA: TGCGCCAGCAGCTCTCGTACAGGCGATACCTACGAGCAGTACTTC. It specifies CASSSRTGDTYEQYF.

The V gene is TRBV4-1, the J gene TRBJ2-1, with 8 bases fitting TRBD1. The germline V gene encodes CDR1 MGHRA and CDR2 YSYEKL. CDR3 length: 15 residues. Germline trimming cut 1 base from V and 6 bases from J; bases unmatched to any gene: 5. The CDR3, as DNA: TGCGCCAGCAGCCAAGGGACAGGGATCTCCAATGAGCAGTTCTTC. As protein: CASSQGTGISNEQFF.